These T cell receptor beta chains were read from a single sample in a study of Ad26.COV2.S vaccination and SARS-CoV-2 variants. Method: immunoSEQ multiplex PCR; TCRdb's copy keeps in-frame clones and lacks some. The profile shows 350,000 to 550,000 clones, roughly 89% of them singletons. This specimen was peripheral blood, taken in a trial of Ad26.COV2.S vaccine versus placebo. Source of these receptors: a person aged 18-65 years who received the Ad26.COV2.S COVID-19 vaccine or a placebo. CDR3s include the opening cysteine and the closing phenylalanine or tryptophan. A D gene is named only where the DNA matches it firmly. Only part of the rows carry a size: once, few, many, or a class if the clone is expanded.

d_call | j_call | clone_size | v_call | cdr3_nt | cdr3_aa
TRBD1 | TRBJ2-3 | - | TRBV7-8 | TGTGCCAGCAGCTCGATGACAGGGGAGGTGGATACGCAGTATTTT | CASSSMTGEVDTQYF
- | TRBJ2-1 | - | TRBV5-5 | TGTGCCAGCAGCTTGGGAGGCGGCACCTACAATGAGCAGTTCTTC | CASSLGGGTYNEQFF
- | TRBJ1-2 | few | TRBV18 | TGTGCCAGCTCCCCCGGGTTCCTCAGGGGCTACACCTTC | CASSPGFLRGYTF
- | TRBJ1-4 | - | TRBV3-1/TRBV3-2 | TGTGCCAGCAGCCAAAACGGTTTGTCGGAAAAACTGTTTTTT | CASSQNGLSEKLFF
- | TRBJ1-1 | - | TRBV12-3/TRBV12-4 | TGTGCCAGCAGCCAGGGCACTGAAGCTTTCTTT | CASSQGTEAFF
- | TRBJ2-1 | - | TRBV6-2/TRBV6-3 | TGTGCCAGCAGTACAGATCCCAGGGCTCGGGAGCAGTTCTTC | CASSTDPRAREQFF
- | TRBJ2-6 | - | TRBV11-3 | TGTGCCAGCAGCTTACGGGTCTCTGGGGCCAACGTCCTGACTTTC | CASSLRVSGANVLTF
TRBD2 | TRBJ2-1 | - | TRBV14 | TGTGCCAGCAGCCAAGATTTGGCTAGCGGGAGGGGGGGATCGAATGAGCAGTTCTTC | CASSQDLASGRGGSNEQFF
- | TRBJ2-2 | - | TRBV10-3 | TGTGCCATCAGGGACCGTCCCCAAGACGGGGAGCTGTTTTTT | CAIRDRPQDGELFF
- | TRBJ1-2 | - | TRBV24-1 | TGTGCCACCAGTGTTTCAGGGATAGACTATGGCTACACCTTC | CATSVSGIDYGYTF
- | TRBJ1-5 | - | TRBV12-5 | TGTGCTAGTGGTCTCTCTGATCAGCCCCAGCATTTT | CASGLSDQPQHF
- | TRBJ1-6 | once | TRBV12-3/TRBV12-4 | TGTGCCAGCAGTTTATTAGATAATTCACCCCTCCACTTT | CASSLLDNSPLHF
TRBD1 | TRBJ1-1 | - | TRBV18 | TGTGCCAGCTCCCCCTTAACCGGGACAGGGGTTGACGCTTTCTTT | CASSPLTGTGVDAFF
TRBD2 | TRBJ2-2 | - | TRBV3-1/TRBV3-2 | TGTGCCAGCAGCCTAGCGGGAGGGCCTTTCGGGGAGCTGTTTTTT | CASSLAGGPFGELFF
- | TRBJ1-5 | - | TRBV6-2/TRBV6-3 | TGTGCCAGCAGTCAACGACCCGGCAATCAGCCCCAGCATTTT | CASSQRPGNQPQHF
TRBD1 | TRBJ1-2 | - | TRBV27 | TGTGCCAGCAGAGCCGGGACAGGAAACTATGGCTACACCTTC | CASRAGTGNYGYTF
TRBD2 | TRBJ2-5 | - | TRBV10-3 | TGTGCCATCAGTGGGGCTAGCGGGCATACGGCAGAGACCCAGTACTTC | CAISGASGHTAETQYF
TRBD1 | TRBJ2-4 | - | TRBV7-2 | TGTGCCAGCAGCTCACCCGGGACAGGACGTCTGTACTTC | CASSSPGTGRLYF
TRBD2 | TRBJ2-3 | - | TRBV4-2 | TGTGCCAGCAGCCAAGTGGCGGGGAGGTCCGGAGCGGGACGGTGGACAGATACGCAGTATTTT | CASSQVAGRSGAGRWTDTQYF
- | TRBJ2-2 | - | TRBV24-1 | TGTGCCACCAGTGATTTTAAACTCACCGGGGAGCTGTTTTTT | CATSDFKLTGELFF
TRBD1 | TRBJ2-5 | - | TRBV7-2 | TGTGCCAGCAGCTTGACAGGGACGGAGACCCAGTACTTC | CASSLTGTETQYF
- | TRBJ2-5 | - | TRBV5-1 | TGCGCCAGCAGCTCCCGAGCAGTCCAAGAGACCCAGTACTTC | CASSSRAVQETQYF
- | TRBJ1-5 | - | TRBV28 | TGTGCCAGCAGTTCGGCAGGGTGGGCGAATCAGCCCCAGCATTTT | CASSSAGWANQPQHF
- | TRBJ1-1 | few | TRBV10-3 | TGTGCCATCAGTGAGTCAGGGGAAATGTACACTGAAGCTTTCTTT | CAISESGEMYTEAFF
TRBD1 | TRBJ1-2 | - | TRBV7-9 | TGTGCCAGCAGCTTATACGACAGGGCCCTCTATGGCTACACCTTC | CASSLYDRALYGYTF
- | TRBJ1-5 | - | TRBV6-2/TRBV6-3 | TGTGCCAGCAGTTACTCGAAACGGGGAATTAGAGAAAATCAGCCCCAGCATTTT | CASSYSKRGIRENQPQHF
TRBD1 | TRBJ1-2 | - | TRBV5-1 | TGCGCCAGTTCCCCACAACCGGGACAGGTGGGAGGCTACACCTTC | CASSPQPGQVGGYTF
TRBD2 | TRBJ2-1 | - | TRBV11-2 | TGTGCCAGCAGCACCCTTGCGACTTCGAGCGGGGGCCACTACAATGAGCAGTTCTTC | CASSTLATSSGGHYNEQFF
TRBD1 | TRBJ1-2 | - | TRBV7-9 | TGTGCCAGCAGCCGTAACAGGGGGCCCCCCTATGGCTACACCTTC | CASSRNRGPPYGYTF
- | TRBJ1-2 | - | TRBV10-3 | TGTGCCATCACAGACTCGAGGGGGTATGGCTACACCTTC | CAITDSRGYGYTF
TRBD1 | TRBJ1-3 | - | TRBV7-3 | TGTGCCAGCAGCAAGACAGGGGGCTCTGGAAACACCATATATTTT | CASSKTGGSGNTIYF
- | TRBJ1-1 | - | TRBV30 | TGTGCCTGGAGTGAGACAGAGTATATGAACACTGAAGCTTTCTTT | CAWSETEYMNTEAFF
TRBD2 | TRBJ2-2 | once | TRBV9 | TGTGCCAGCAGCCCCCGGACTAGCGGGAACACCGGGGAGCTGTTTTTT | CASSPRTSGNTGELFF
- | TRBJ2-3 | - | TRBV11-2 | TGTGCCAGCAGTTTTAGACGGGAGAAGTCAGATACGCAGTATTTT | CASSFRREKSDTQYF
- | TRBJ2-3 | - | TRBV5-4 | TGTGCCAGCACCCCTCCGGGATCCCTTCAAGATACGCAGTATTTT | CASTPPGSLQDTQYF
TRBD1 | TRBJ2-1 | - | TRBV27 | TGTGCCAGCAGTTTAACTTATACAGGGGAGCACGAGCAGTTCTTC | CASSLTYTGEHEQFF
- | TRBJ1-6 | - | TRBV5-4 | TGTGCCAGCAGCTCCCCTTTGACGGATTATAATTCACCCCTCCACTTT | CASSSPLTDYNSPLHF
TRBD2 | TRBJ2-2 | - | TRBV11-3 | TGTGCCAGCAGCTTAGACCCGGGAGGGTACACCGGGGAGCTGTTTTTT | CASSLDPGGYTGELFF
- | TRBJ1-1 | - | TRBV6-5 | TGTGCCAGCACCTGGCTGGGAACTTACACTGAAGCTTTCTTT | CASTWLGTYTEAFF
TRBD1 | TRBJ2-7 | - | TRBV7-2 | TGTGCCAGCAGCAGGCTGTGGGACAGAATCTACGAGCAGTACTTC | CASSRLWDRIYEQYF
TRBD1 | TRBJ2-2 | - | TRBV5-6 | TGTGCCAGCAGCCAATTACAGGGGGCGCCGAACACCGGGGAGCTGTTTTTT | CASSQLQGAPNTGELFF
TRBD1 | TRBJ2-7 | - | TRBV10-2 | TGCGCCAGCAGTCCCCGGGACAGGGTAAACGAGCAGTACTTC | CASSPRDRVNEQYF
- | TRBJ2-5 | - | TRBV5-4 | TGTGCCAGCAGCCCGAAACAGGGAGGGGAGACCCAGTACTTC | CASSPKQGGETQYF
- | TRBJ1-5 | - | TRBV19 | TGTGCCAGTAGTATAATAGGGCGCAATCAGCCCCAGCATTTT | CASSIIGRNQPQHF
- | TRBJ2-1 | - | TRBV25-1 | TGTACCAGCAGTGACCTGGACGTAGGGAATGAGCAGTTCTTC | CTSSDLDVGNEQFF
- | TRBJ1-1 | - | TRBV5-1 | TGCGCCAGCAACGAAGGGGGGATCATGGTCACTGAAGCTTTCTTT | CASNEGGIMVTEAFF
TRBD1 | TRBJ2-7 | - | TRBV18 | TGTGCCAGCTCAACAGCCGGGACAGGCTACGAGCAGTACTTC | CASSTAGTGYEQYF
- | TRBJ1-1 | once | TRBV12-3/TRBV12-4 | TGTGCCAGCAGTCCGACCGGCCGTGAAGCTTTCTTT | CASSPTGREAFF
TRBD1 | TRBJ1-5 | - | TRBV15 | TGTGCCACCAGCGGACAGGGAGATCAGCCCCAGCATTTT | CATSGQGDQPQHF
TRBD1 | TRBJ2-3 | - | TRBV28 | TGTGCCAGCAGATACAACAGGGGGTCTAGGTGGGGAGATACGCAGTATTTT | CASRYNRGSRWGDTQYF
- | TRBJ2-1 | - | TRBV7-3 | TGTGCCAGCAGCTTAGAGATCTACAATGAGCAGTTCTTC | CASSLEIYNEQFF